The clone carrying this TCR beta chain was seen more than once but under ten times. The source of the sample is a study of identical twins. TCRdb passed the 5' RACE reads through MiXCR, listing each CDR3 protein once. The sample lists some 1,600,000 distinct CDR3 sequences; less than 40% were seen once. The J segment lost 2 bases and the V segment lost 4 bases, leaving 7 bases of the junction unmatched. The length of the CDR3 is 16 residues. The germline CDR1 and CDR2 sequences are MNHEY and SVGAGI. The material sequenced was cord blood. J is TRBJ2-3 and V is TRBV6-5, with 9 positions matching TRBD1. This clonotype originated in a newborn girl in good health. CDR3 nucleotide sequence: TGTGCCAGCAGTTCCCTCCGGACAGGGGCCACAGATACGCAGTATTTT. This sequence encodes CASSSLRTGATDTQYF.